This is a list of T cell receptor beta chains from one sample in a study of early T cells in non-severe SARS-CoV-2 infection. One entry per CDR3 protein, called by TCRdb with MiXCR from the 5' RACE reads. Of 30,000 to 35,000 distinct CDR3 sequences listed, approximately 7.1% are singletons. Sequenced material: whole blood, taken at baseline. The receptor source for this set is an adult who was a healthcare worker with PCR-confirmed SARS-CoV-2 infection or an uninfected control (not recorded which). Both conserved end residues are part of each CDR3. D genes are given only for firm matches. Expanded clones get a size class; other rows say once, few or many, or leave the size out.

>.|TRBJ1-1|.|TRBV6-2/TRBV6-3
CASSYQGVAEAFF
TGTGCCAGCAGTTATCAGGGTGTTGCTGAAGCTTTCTTT
>many|TRBJ2-3|.|TRBV20-1
CSAWTSTDTQYF
TGCAGTGCCTGGACCAGCACAGATACGCAGTATTTT
>few|TRBJ1-6|TRBD1|TRBV2
CASSADRDNSPLHF
TGTGCCAGCAGCGCCGACAGGGACAATTCACCCCTCCACTTT
>few|TRBJ1-1|.|TRBV27
CASRLGVEGMRTEAFF
TGTGCCAGCAGATTAGGGGTTGAGGGAATGAGAACTGAAGCTTTCTTT
>.|TRBJ2-1|.|TRBV7-9
CASSAPNFNEQFF
TGTGCCAGCAGCGCACCGAATTTCAATGAGCAGTTCTTC
>.|TRBJ1-5|TRBD1|TRBV7-2
CASSMFDRGLEPQHF
TGTGCCAGCAGCATGTTCGACAGGGGGCTAGAGCCCCAGCATTTT
>.|TRBJ2-5|.|TRBV9
CASSGSGETQYF
TGTGCCAGCAGCGGGTCGGGGGAGACCCAGTACTTC
>once|TRBJ1-3|.|TRBV14
CASSQAGDRSSGNTIYF
TGTGCCAGCAGCCAAGCAGGCGACCGAAGCTCTGGAAACACCATATATTTT
>.|TRBJ2-6|TRBD1|TRBV24-1
CATNPGQGAGANVLTF
TGTGCCACCAACCCGGGACAGGGGGCTGGGGCCAACGTCCTGACTTTC
>many|TRBJ2-3|TRBD1|TRBV11-2
CASSQRIGTGFPDTQYF
TGTGCCAGCAGCCAGCGGATAGGGACAGGGTTTCCAGATACGCAGTATTTT
>many|TRBJ2-2|TRBD2|TRBV28
CASSETSGNTGELFF
TGTGCCAGCAGTGAGACTAGCGGGAACACCGGGGAGCTGTTTTTT
>many|TRBJ2-7|TRBD2|TRBV29-1
CSVVLAGGRILNEQYF
TGCAGCGTCGTCCTAGCGGGAGGGCGGATTCTTAACGAGCAGTACTTC
>.|TRBJ2-7|.|TRBV6-2/TRBV6-3
CASSYSGGSGAYEQYF
TGTGCCAGCAGTTACTCAGGCGGTAGCGGAGCCTACGAGCAGTACTTC
>.|TRBJ2-2|.|TRBV6-5
CASSYSGTMNTGELFF
TGTGCCAGCAGTTACTCCGGGACCATGAACACCGGGGAGCTGTTTTTT
>medium-sized|TRBJ2-3|TRBD2|TRBV20-1
CSARDTGLADLTDTQYF
TGCAGTGCTAGAGATACCGGCCTAGCGGATCTCACAGATACGCAGTATTTT
>many|TRBJ1-1|.|TRBV6-1
CASVRKAGTEAFF
TGTGCCAGCGTAAGAAAGGCGGGGACTGAAGCTTTCTTT
>few|TRBJ2-1|.|TRBV11-3
CASSLGYDNEQFF
TGTGCCAGCAGCTTAGGGTACGATAATGAGCAGTTCTTC
>many|TRBJ2-3|.|TRBV28
CASSLNRGTDTQYF
TGTGCCAGCAGTCTAAACAGGGGCACAGATACGCAGTATTTT